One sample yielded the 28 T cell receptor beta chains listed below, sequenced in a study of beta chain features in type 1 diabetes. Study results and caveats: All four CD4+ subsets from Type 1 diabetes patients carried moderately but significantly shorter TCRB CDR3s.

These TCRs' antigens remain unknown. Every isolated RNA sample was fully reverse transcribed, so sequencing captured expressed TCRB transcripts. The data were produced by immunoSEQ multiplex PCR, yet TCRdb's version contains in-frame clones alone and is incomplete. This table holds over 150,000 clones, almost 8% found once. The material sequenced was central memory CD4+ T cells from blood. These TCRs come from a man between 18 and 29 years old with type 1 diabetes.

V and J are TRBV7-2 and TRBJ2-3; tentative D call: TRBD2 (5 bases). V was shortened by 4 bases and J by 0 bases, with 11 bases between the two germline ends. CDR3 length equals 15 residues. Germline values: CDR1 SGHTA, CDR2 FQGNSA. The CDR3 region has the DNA TGTGCCAGCAGCTCTACTAGATCTAGCACAGATACGCAGTATTTT. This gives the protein CASSSTRSSTDTQYF.

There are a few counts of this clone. This CDR3 reads CASSRVQGLSYGYTF. The DNA of the CDR3 is TGTGCCAGCAGCCGTGTCCAGGGGTTGAGCTATGGCTACACCTTC. The rearrangement links TRBV28 to TRBJ1-2; tentative D call: TRBD1 (6 bases). This CDR3 is 15 amino acids long. V gave up 6 bases and J gave up 4 bases, with 18 bases separating them. Germline loops: CDR1 MDHEN, CDR2 SYDVKM.

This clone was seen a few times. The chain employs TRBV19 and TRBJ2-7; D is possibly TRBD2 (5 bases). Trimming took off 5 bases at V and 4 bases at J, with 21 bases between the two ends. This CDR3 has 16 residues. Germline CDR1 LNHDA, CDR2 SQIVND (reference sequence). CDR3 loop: CASSSRRTLSGYEQYF. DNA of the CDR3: TGTGCCAGTAGTTCACGGAGGACGCTTTCCGGTTACGAGCAGTACTTC.

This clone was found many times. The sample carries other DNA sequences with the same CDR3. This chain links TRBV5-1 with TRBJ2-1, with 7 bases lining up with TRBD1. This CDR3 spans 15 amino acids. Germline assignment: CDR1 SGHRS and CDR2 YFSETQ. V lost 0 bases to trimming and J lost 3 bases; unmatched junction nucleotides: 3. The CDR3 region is CASSLAQGVYNEQFF. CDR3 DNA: TGCGCCAGCAGCTTGGCCCAGGGGGTCTACAATGAGCAGTTCTTC.

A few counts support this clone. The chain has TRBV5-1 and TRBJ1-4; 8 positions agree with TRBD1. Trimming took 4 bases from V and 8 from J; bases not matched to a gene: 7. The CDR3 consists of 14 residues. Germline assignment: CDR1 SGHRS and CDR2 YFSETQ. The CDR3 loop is CASSTTGDEEKLFF. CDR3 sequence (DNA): TGCGCCAGCAGCACGACAGGGGATGAGGAAAAACTGTTTTTT.

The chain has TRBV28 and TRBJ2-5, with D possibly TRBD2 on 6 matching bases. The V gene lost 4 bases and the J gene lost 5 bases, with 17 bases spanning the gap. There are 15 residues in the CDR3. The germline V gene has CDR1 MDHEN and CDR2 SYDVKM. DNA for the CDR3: TGTGCCAGCAGTTCTGGGTGGAGGGCAGTTGAGACCCAGTACTTC. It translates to CASSSGWRAVETQYF.

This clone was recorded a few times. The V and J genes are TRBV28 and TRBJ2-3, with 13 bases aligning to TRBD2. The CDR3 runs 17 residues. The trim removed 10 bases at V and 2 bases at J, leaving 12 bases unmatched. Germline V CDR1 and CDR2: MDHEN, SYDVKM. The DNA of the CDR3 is TGTGCCACTCACAGCCCGGGACTAGCGGGAAACACAGATACGCAGTATTTT. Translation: CATHSPGLAGNTDTQYF.

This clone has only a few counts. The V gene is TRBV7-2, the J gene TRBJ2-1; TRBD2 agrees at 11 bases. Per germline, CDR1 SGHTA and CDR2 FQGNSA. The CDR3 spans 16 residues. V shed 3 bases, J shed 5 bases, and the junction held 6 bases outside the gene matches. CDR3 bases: TGTGCCAGCAGCTTCCCGACTAGCGGGGTCAACAATGAGCAGTTCTTC. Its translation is CASSFPTSGVNNEQFF.

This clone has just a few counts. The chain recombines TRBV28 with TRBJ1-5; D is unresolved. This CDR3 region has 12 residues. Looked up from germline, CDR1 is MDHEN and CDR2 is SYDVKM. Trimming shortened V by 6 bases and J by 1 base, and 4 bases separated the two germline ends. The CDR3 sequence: CASRRSNQPQHF. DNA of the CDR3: TGTGCCAGCAGGCGCAGCAATCAGCCCCAGCATTTT.

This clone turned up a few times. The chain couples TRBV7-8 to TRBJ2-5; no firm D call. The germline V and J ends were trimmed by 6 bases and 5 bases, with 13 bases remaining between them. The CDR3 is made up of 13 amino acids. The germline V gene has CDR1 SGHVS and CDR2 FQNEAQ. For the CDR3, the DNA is TGTGCCAGCAGGGCCCGCGTCGGGGAGACCCAGTACTTC. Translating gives CASRARVGETQYF.

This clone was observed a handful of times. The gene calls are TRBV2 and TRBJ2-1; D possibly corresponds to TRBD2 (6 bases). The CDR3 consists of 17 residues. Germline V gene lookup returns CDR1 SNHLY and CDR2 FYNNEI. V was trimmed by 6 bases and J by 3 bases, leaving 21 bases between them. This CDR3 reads CASRGTQGGRYYNEQFF. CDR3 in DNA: TGTGCCAGCAGGGGTACTCAGGGAGGCAGATACTACAATGAGCAGTTCTTC.

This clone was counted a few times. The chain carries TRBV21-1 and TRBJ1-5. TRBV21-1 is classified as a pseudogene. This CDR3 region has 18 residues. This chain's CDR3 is CASSKPKDGGRGSQPQHF. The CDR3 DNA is TGTGCCAGCAGCAAACCGAAGGATGGGGGGAGGGGCAGTCAGCCCCAGCATTTT.

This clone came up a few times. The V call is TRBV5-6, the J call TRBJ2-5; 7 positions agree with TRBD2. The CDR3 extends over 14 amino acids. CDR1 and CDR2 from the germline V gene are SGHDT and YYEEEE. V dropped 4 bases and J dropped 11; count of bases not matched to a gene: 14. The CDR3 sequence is CASSAGLSTTGQYF. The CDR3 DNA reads TGTGCCAGCAGCGCGGGACTATCTACGACCGGGCAGTACTTC.

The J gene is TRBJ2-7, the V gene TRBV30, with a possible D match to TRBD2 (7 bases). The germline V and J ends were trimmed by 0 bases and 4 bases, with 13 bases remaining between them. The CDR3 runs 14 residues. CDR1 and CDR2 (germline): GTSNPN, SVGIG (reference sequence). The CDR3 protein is CAWSVGGGAYEQYF. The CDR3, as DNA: TGTGCCTGGAGTGTAGGGGGGGGCGCTTACGAGCAGTACTTC.

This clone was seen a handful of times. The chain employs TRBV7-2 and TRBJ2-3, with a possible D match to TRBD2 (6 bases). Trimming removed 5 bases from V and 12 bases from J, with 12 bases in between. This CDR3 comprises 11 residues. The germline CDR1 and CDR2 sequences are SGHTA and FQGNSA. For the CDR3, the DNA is TGTGCCAGCAGCCCCGGCGGGGTTCAGTATTTT. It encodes CASSPGGVQYF.

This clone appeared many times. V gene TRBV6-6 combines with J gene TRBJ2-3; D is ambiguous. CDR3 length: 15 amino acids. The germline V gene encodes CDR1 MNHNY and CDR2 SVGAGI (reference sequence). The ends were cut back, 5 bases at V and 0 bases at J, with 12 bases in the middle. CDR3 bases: TGTGCCAGCAGTCGCCCGTCGCGAAGCACAGATACGCAGTATTTT. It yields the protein CASSRPSRSTDTQYF.

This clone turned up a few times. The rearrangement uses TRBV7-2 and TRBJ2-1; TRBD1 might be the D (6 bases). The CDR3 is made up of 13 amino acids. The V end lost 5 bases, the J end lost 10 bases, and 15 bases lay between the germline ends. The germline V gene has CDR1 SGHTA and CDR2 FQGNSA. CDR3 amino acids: CASSTRQDQEQFF. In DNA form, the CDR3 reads TGTGCCAGCAGCACCCGACAGGACCAAGAGCAGTTCTTC.

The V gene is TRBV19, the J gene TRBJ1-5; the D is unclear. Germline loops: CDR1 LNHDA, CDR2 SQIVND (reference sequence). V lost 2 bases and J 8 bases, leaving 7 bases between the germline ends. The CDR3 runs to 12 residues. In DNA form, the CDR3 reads TGTGCCAGTAGTATACCAGGAAAGCCCCAGCATTTT. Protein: CASSIPGKPQHF. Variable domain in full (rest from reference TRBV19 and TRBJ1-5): DGGITQSPKYLFRKEGQNVTLSCEQNLNHDAMYWYRQDPGQGLRLIYYSQIVNDFQKGDIAEGYSVSREKKESFPLTVTSAQKNPTAFYLCASSIPGKPQHFGDGTRLSIL.

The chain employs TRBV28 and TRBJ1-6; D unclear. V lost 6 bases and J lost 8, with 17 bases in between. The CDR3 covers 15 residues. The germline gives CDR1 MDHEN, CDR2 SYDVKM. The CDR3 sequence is CASRPTDFPHSPLHF. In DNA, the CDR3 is TGTGCCAGCAGACCAACGGACTTTCCTCATTCACCCCTCCACTTT.

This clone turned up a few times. The CDR3, as DNA: TGTGCCAGCAGCTTGGACGCAGGGAGCAATCAGCCCCAGCATTTT. Its protein product is CASSLDAGSNQPQHF. This rearrangement joins TRBV5-4 to TRBJ1-5; D is possibly TRBD1 (5 bases). V was clipped by 0 bases and J by 1 base, with 8 bases between them. Germline CDR1 reads SGHNT; CDR2 reads YYREEE (reference sequence). The CDR3 consists of 15 residues.

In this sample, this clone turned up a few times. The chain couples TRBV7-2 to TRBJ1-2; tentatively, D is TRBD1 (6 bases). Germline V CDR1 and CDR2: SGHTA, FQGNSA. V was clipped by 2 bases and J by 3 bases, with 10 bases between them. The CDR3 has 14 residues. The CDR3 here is CASSLSPGDYGYTF. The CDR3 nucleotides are TGTGCCAGCAGCTTATCTCCAGGGGACTATGGCTACACCTTC.

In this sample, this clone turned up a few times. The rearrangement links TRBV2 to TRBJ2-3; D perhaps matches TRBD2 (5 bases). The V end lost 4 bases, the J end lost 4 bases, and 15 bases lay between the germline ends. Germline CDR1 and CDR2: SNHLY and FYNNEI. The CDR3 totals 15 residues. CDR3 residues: CASSARTPPADTQYF. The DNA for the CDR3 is TGTGCCAGCAGTGCCCGGACTCCCCCTGCAGATACGCAGTATTTT.

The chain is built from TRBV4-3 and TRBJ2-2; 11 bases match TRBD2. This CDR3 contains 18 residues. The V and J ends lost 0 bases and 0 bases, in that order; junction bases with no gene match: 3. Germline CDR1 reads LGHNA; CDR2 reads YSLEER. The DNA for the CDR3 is TGCGCCAGCAGCCAAGAACTAGCGGGGGCCGCGAACACCGGGGAGCTGTTTTTT. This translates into CASSQELAGAANTGELFF.

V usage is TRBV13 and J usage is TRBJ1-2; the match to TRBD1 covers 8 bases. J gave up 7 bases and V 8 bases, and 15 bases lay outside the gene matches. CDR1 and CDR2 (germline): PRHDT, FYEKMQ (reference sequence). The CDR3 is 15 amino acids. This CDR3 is CASATSGGPGFGYTF. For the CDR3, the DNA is TGTGCCAGCGCGACCTCAGGGGGCCCGGGGTTTGGCTACACCTTC.

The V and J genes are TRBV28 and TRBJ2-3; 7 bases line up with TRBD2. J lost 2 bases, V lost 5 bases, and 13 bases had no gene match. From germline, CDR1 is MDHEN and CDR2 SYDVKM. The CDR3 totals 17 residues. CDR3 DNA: TGTGCCAGCAGTCCACTCACTCTAGCGGCCCACACAGATACGCAGTATTTT. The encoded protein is CASSPLTLAAHTDTQYF. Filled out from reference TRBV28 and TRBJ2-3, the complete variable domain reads DVKVTQSSRYLVKRTGEKVFLECVQDMDHENMFWYRQDPGLGLRLIYFSYDVKMKEKGDIPEGYSVSREKKERFSLILESASTNQTSMYLCASSPLTLAAHTDTQYFGPGTRLTVL.

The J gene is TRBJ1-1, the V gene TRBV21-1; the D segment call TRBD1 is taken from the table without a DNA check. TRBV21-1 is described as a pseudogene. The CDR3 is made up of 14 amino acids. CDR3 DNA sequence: TGCCCCCGGGACAGGGGGCATGGGGTCACTGAAGCTTTCTTT. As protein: CPRDRGHGVTEAFF.

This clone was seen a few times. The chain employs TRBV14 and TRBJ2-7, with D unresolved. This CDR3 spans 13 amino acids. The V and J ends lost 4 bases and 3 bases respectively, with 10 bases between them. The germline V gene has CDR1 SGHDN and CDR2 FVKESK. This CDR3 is CASSRLTGYEQYF. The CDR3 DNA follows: TGTGCCAGCAGCCGATTGACTGGCTACGAGCAGTACTTC.

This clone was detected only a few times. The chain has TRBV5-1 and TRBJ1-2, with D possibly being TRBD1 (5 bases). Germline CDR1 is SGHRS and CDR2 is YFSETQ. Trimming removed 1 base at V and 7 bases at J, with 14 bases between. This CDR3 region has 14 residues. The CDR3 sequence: CASSLIPAGGGYTF. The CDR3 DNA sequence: TGCGCCAGCAGCTTGATTCCGGCCGGGGGTGGCTACACCTTC.